The rows below give T cell receptor beta chains drawn from one sample of a study of blood T cells in healthy people across ages. TCRdb reprocessed the 5' RACE reads via MiXCR and lists one record per CDR3 protein. The sample shows nearly 1 million distinct CDR3 sequences, 51% of them seen only once. The source material was blood. These receptors were taken from a woman aged 60-70 years in good health. Each CDR3 is given with its conserved first and last residue. The D gene is left open where the match is weak. Size tells how often a clone was seen (once, few, many) or the class of an expanded clone, and some rows leave it out.

d_call	v_call	j_call	clone_size	cdr3_aa	cdr3_nt
TRBD1	TRBV4-3	TRBJ2-1	few	CASSQDWDSGPYNEQFF	TGCGCCAGCAGCCAAGATTGGGACAGCGGACCCTACAATGAGCAGTTCTTC
.	TRBV7-2	TRBJ2-5	many	CASSPRGEETQYF	TGTGCCAGCAGCCCCAGGGGAGAAGAGACCCAGTACTTC
TRBD1	TRBV18	TRBJ1-6	.	CASSPGTVNSPLHF	TGTGCCAGCTCACCCGGGACAGTTAATTCACCCCTCCACTTT
TRBD2	TRBV28	TRBJ2-3	.	CASRGLLAGVTDTQYF	TGTGCCAGCAGAGGTCTCCTAGCGGGGGTCACAGATACGCAGTATTTT
.	TRBV19	TRBJ2-1	.	CASRVGRNNNEQFF	TGTGCCAGTAGGGTCGGAAGGAACAATAATGAGCAGTTCTTC
.	TRBV15	TRBJ2-7	once	CATSSRAGAYEQYF	TGTGCCACCAGCTCCCGGGCAGGGGCCTACGAGCAGTACTTC
.	TRBV12-3/TRBV12-4	TRBJ2-1	.	CASSPITNEQFF	TGTGCCAGCAGTCCCATAACTAATGAGCAGTTCTTC
TRBD2	TRBV6-4	TRBJ2-1	few	CASSPSAGGSSEQFF	TGTGCCAGCAGTCCATCAGCGGGAGGGAGTTCTGAGCAGTTCTTC
TRBD1	TRBV20-1	TRBJ2-7	few	CSARGGTGGDHEQYF	TGCAGTGCTAGGGGCGGGACAGGGGGCGACCACGAGCAGTACTTC
TRBD2	TRBV5-1	TRBJ2-5	.	CASSSGTSGNLQETQYF	TGCGCCAGCAGCTCTGGGACTAGCGGTAACCTACAAGAGACCCAGTACTTC
TRBD2	TRBV28	TRBJ2-6	.	CASRIIWTSGRAGANVLTF	TGTGCCAGCAGAATTATCTGGACTAGCGGGAGGGCTGGGGCCAACGTCCTGACTTTC
TRBD2	TRBV6-1	TRBJ2-3	once	CASSGGLAGGGTQYF	TGTGCCAGCAGTGGAGGACTAGCGGGAGGGGGTACGCAGTATTTT
.	TRBV7-9	TRBJ2-7	once	CASSLLGLPVPYEQYF	TGTGCCAGCAGCTTATTGGGGCTCCCGGTCCCCTACGAGCAGTACTTC
.	TRBV12-3/TRBV12-4	TRBJ2-7	.	CASRSPGTYEQYF	TGTGCCAGCAGATCCCCCGGCACCTACGAGCAGTACTTC
.	TRBV5-1	TRBJ2-7	.	CASSLSGGGTPRYYEQYF	TGCGCCAGCAGCTTGAGCGGTGGGGGGACACCCAGGTATTACGAGCAGTACTTC
.	TRBV4-2	TRBJ2-7	few	CASSQRTPAYEQYF	TGTGCCAGCAGCCAACGGACACCTGCCTACGAGCAGTACTTC
TRBD2	TRBV9	TRBJ2-7	.	CASSVGLAGDYEQYF	TGTGCCAGCAGCGTAGGACTAGCGGGAGACTACGAGCAGTACTTC
.	TRBV4-1	TRBJ2-5	.	CASGQYRGPQYF	TGCGCCAGCGGCCAGTACCGGGGGCCCCAGTACTTC
TRBD2	TRBV20-1	TRBJ2-5	.	CSALGTSGSKTQYF	TGCAGTGCTCTAGGTACTAGCGGGAGTAAGACCCAGTACTTC
.	TRBV10-3	TRBJ2-5	.	CAISDIQEAQYF	TGTGCCATCAGTGACATCCAAGAGGCCCAGTACTTC
.	TRBV4-1	TRBJ2-7	.	CASSRGTAGYEQYF	TGCGCCAGCAGCCGAGGGACAGCGGGATACGAGCAGTACTTC
TRBD1	TRBV4-2	TRBJ2-7	few	CASSQVRGLNEQYF	TGTGCCAGCAGCCAAGTGAGGGGGCTCAACGAGCAGTACTTC
.	TRBV18	TRBJ1-1	many	CASSPGLNTEAFF	TGTGCCAGCAGCCCGGGCCTGAACACTGAAGCTTTCTTT
TRBD1	TRBV29-1	TRBJ2-1	.	CSVEVQGDEQFF	TGCAGCGTTGAAGTACAGGGGGATGAGCAGTTCTTC
.	TRBV29-1	TRBJ1-1	.	CSVYPAQNTEAFF	TGCAGCGTTTACCCTGCCCAGAACACTGAAGCTTTCTTT